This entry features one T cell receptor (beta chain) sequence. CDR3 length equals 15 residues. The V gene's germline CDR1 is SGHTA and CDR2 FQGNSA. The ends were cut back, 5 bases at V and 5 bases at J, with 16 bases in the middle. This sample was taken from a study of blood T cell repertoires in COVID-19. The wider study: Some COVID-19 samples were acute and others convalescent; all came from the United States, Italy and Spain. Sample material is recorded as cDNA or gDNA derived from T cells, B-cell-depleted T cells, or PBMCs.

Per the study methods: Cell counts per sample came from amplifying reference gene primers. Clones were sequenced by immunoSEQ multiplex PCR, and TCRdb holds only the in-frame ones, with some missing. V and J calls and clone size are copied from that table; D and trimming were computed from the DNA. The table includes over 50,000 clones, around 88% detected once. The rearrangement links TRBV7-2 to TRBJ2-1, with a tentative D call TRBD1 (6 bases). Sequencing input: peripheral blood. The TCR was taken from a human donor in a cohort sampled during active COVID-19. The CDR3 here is CASSGNRAGDNEQFF. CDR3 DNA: TGTGCCAGCAGCGGCAACAGGGCCGGGGACAATGAGCAGTTCTTC.